This T cell receptor beta chain stems from a study of blood T cell repertoires in COVID-19. Study in general: The United States, Italy and Spain provided the acute and convalescent COVID-19 samples. T cells, B-cell-depleted T cells, or PBMCs provided the cDNA or gDNA that served as material.

Germline CDR1 and CDR2: MDHEN and SYDVKM. The ends were cut back, 5 bases at V and 3 bases at J, with 14 bases in the middle. The CDR3 covers 15 residues. Under the authors' procedure: Estimation of nucleated cell counts relied on the amplification of reference gene primers. Produced via immunoSEQ multiplex PCR; TCRdb's table is partial and in-frame only. V, J and clone size derive from that table, while D and trimming were established from the DNA sequence. In the table there are around 280,000 clones, approximately 83% of which are singletons. Sequencing was carried out using peripheral blood. The source of this sequence is a woman aged 25 to 39 who had recovered from COVID-19. The chain joins TRBV28 to TRBJ2-1, with D possibly TRBD2 on 6 matching bases. The CDR3 bases are TGTGCCAGCAGTGAAAATGGGGGGAACTACAATGAGCAGTTCTTC. Protein product: CASSENGGNYNEQFF.